The clone carrying this T cell receptor (beta chain) was found many times. Its target is not known. Trimming removed 4 bases at V and 7 bases at J, with 19 bases between. The CDR3 has 15 residues. Germline CDR1 is DFQATT and CDR2 is SNEGSKA (reference sequence). Time point of the sample: newly diagnosed GD, antithyroid drugs for less than 3 months. RNA isolated from PBMCs was used to make the TCR library. Arm-PCR of CDR3 regions and iRepertoire HTBI primers were the basis on which TCR beta libraries were built. TCRdb reprocessed the multiplex PCR reads with MiXCR, giving one entry per CDR3 protein. This sample has some 200,000 distinct CDR3 sequences, with around 20% found just once. This specimen belongs to a study of regulatory T cells in long-lasting Graves disease. General observations from the study: More public clonotypes were shared by persistent patients (around 2,800) than by new patients (approximately 1,000). Persistent disease was characterized by preferential usage of TRBV28, TRBJ1-2 and TRBJ2-5.

The sample was also linked to a second study, of T cells in Graves' hyperthyroidism and ophthalmopathy. Per that study: TCR CDR3 underwent first-round RT-PCR with the HTBI primer set. In the blood, most expanded thyroid clonotypes above 0.001 appeared as well.

Sample: peripheral blood mononuclear cells (PBMCs), taken at new diagnosis, from a patient treated with antithyroid drugs. The rearrangement uses TRBV20-1 and TRBJ1-4; tentative D call: TRBD1 (5 bases). The TCR originated in a woman in her thirties with Graves disease. The CDR3 reads CSAKKSGARGEKLFF. CDR3 bases: TGCAGTGCTAAGAAAAGTGGGGCGAGGGGTGAAAAACTGTTTTTT.